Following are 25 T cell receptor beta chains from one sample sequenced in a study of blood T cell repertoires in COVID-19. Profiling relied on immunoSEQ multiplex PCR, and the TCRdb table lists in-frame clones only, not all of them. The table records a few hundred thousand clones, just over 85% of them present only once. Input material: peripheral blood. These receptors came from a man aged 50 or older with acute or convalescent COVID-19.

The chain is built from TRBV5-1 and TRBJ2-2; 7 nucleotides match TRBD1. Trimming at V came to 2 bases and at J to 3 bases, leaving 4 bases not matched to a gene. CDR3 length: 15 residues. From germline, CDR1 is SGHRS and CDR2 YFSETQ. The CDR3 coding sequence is TGCGCCAGCAGCTTTGGGACAGACTACACCGGGGAGCTGTTTTTT. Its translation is CASSFGTDYTGELFF. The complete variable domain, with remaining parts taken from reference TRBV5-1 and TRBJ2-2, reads KAGVTQTPRYLIKTRGQQVTLSCSPISGHRSVSWYQQTPGQGLQFLFEYFSETQRNKGNFPGRFSGRQFSNSRSEMNVSTLELGDSALYLCASSFGTDYTGELFFGEGSRLTVL.

CDR3 DNA: TGTGCCAGCAGCTTTGGGGGACTATGGACAGATACGCAGTATTTT. Residues: CASSFGGLWTDTQYF. The J gene is TRBJ2-3, the V gene TRBV5-4; 7 nucleotides align to TRBD2. The CDR3 has 15 residues. The germline gives CDR1 SGHNT, CDR2 YYREEE (reference sequence). V was pared by 2 bases and J by 3 bases, with 6 bases of the junction left unmatched. Looking up the rest from reference TRBV5-4 and TRBJ2-3 gives the full variable domain: ETGVTQSPTHLIKTRGQQVTLRCSSQSGHNTVSWYQQALGQGPQFIFQYYREEENGRGNFPPRFSGLQFPNYSSELNVNALELDDSALYLCASSFGGLWTDTQYFGPGTRLTVL.

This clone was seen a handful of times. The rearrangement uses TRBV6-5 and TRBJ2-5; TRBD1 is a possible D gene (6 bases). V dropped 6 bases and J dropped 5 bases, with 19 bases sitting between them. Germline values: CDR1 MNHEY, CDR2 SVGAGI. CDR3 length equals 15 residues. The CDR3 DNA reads TGTGCCAGCAGCCCAGCACAGGGCCAGTTGGAGACCCAGTACTTC. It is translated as CASSPAQGQLETQYF.

CDR3 in DNA: TGTGCCATCGGGGAGATCTATAATTCACCCCTCCACTTT. Encoded protein: CAIGEIYNSPLHF. The chain uses TRBV10-3 and TRBJ1-6, with no clear D. CDR3 size: 13 residues. Trimming removed 8 bases at V and 3 bases at J, with 8 bases between. Per germline, CDR1 ENHRY and CDR2 SYGVKD.

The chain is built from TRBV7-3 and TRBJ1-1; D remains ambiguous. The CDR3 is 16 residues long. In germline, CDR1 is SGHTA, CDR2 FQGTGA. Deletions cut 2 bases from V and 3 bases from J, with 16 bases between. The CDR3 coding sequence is TGTGCCAGCAGCTTACAGGCCATACGAATGGACACTGAAGCTTTCTTT. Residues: CASSLQAIRMDTEAFF.

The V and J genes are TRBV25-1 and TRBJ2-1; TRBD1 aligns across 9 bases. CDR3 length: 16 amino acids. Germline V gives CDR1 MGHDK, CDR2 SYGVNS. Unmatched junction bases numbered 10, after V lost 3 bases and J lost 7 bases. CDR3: CASSDKQGAETNEQFF. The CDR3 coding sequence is TGTGCCAGCAGTGACAAACAGGGGGCCGAAACTAATGAGCAGTTCTTC.

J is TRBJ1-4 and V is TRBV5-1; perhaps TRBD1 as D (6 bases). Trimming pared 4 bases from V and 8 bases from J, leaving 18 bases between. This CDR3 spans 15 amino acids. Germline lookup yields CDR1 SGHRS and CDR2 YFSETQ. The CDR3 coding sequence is TGCGCCAGCAGCGCCTTACAAGGGGGTGGAGAAAAACTGTTTTTT. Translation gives CASSALQGGGEKLFF.

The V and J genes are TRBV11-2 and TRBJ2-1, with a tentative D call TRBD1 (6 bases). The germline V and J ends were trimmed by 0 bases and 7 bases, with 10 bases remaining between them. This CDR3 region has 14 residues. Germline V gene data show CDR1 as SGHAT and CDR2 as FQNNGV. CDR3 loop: CASSLEGARNEQFF. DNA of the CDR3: TGTGCCAGCAGCTTAGAGGGGGCTAGAAATGAGCAGTTCTTC.

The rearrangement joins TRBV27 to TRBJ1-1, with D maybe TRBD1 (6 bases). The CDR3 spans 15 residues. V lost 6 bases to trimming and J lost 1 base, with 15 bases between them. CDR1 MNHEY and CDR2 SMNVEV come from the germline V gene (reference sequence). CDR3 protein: CASRPPGQPNTEAFF. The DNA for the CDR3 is TGTGCCAGCAGACCCCCGGGACAACCGAACACTGAAGCTTTCTTT.

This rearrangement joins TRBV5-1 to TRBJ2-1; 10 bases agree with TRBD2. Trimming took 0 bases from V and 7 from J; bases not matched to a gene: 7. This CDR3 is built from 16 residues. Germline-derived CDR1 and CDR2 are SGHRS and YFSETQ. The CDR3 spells CASSLVSAGGHNEQFF. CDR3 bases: TGCGCCAGCAGCTTGGTCTCAGCGGGGGGGCATAATGAGCAGTTCTTC.

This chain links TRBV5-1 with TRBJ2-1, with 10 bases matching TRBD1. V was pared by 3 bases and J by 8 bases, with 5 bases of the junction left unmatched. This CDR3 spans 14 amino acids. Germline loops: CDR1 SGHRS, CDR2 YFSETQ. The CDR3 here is CASSWGTGADEQFF. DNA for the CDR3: TGCGCCAGCAGCTGGGGGACAGGGGCGGATGAGCAGTTCTTC.

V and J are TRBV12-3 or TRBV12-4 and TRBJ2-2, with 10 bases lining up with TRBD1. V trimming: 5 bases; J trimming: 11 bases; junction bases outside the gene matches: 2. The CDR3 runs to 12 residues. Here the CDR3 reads CASSRDRGELFF. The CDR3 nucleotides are TGTGCCAGCAGTCGGGACAGGGGCGAGCTGTTTTTT.

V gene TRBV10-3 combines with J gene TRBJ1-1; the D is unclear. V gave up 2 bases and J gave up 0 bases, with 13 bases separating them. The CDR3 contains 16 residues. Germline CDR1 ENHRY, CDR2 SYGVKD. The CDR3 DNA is TGTGCCATCAGTGAGCCTTCGGCAGGCATGAACACTGAAGCTTTCTTT. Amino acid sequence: CAISEPSAGMNTEAFF.

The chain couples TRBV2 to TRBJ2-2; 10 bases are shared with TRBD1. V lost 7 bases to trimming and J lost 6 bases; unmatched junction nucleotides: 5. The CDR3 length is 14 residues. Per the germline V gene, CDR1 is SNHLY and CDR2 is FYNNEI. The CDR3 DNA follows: TGTGCCAGCACCGGGACAGGGGCACCCGGGGAGCTGTTTTTT. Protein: CASTGTGAPGELFF. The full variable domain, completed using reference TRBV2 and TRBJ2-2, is EPEVTQTPSHQVTQMGQEVILRCVPISNHLYFYWYRQILGQKVEFLVSFYNNEISEKSEIFDDQFSVERPDGSNFTLKIRSTKLEDSAMYFCASTGTGAPGELFFGEGSRLTVL.

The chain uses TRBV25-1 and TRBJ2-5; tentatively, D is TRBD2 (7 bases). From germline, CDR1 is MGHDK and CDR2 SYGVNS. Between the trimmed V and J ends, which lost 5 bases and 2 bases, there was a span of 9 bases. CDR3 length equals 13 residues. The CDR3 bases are TGTGCCAGCAGTAGGGGGGGACAAGAGACCCAGTACTTC. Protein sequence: CASSRGGQETQYF.

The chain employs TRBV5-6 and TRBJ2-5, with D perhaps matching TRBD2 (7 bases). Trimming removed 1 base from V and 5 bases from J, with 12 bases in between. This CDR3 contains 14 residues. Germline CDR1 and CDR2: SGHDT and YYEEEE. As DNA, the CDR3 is TGTGCCAGCAGCTTGAGGGGGGGCTGGGAGACCCAGTACTTC. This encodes CASSLRGGWETQYF.

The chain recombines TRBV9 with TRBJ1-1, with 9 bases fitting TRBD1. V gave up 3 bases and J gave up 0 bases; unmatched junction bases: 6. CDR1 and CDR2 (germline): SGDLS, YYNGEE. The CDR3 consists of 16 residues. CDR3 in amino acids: CASSGGTGTMNTEAFF. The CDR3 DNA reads TGTGCCAGCAGCGGAGGGACAGGGACTATGAACACTGAAGCTTTCTTT.

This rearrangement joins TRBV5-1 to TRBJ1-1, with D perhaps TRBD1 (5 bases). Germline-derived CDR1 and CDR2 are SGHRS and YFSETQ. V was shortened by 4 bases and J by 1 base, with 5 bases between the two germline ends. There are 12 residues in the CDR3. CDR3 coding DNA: TGCGCCAGCAGCCAGGGGAACACTGAAGCTTTCTTT. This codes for CASSQGNTEAFF. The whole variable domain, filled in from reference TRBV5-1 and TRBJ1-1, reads KAGVTQTPRYLIKTRGQQVTLSCSPISGHRSVSWYQQTPGQGLQFLFEYFSETQRNKGNFPGRFSGRQFSNSRSEMNVSTLELGDSALYLCASSQGNTEAFFGQGTRLTVV.

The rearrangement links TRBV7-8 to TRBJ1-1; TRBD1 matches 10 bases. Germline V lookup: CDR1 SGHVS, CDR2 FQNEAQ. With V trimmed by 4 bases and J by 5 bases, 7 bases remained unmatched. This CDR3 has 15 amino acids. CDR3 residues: CASSSTGQGETEAFF. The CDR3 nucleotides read TGTGCCAGCAGCTCAACCGGACAGGGGGAAACTGAAGCTTTCTTT.

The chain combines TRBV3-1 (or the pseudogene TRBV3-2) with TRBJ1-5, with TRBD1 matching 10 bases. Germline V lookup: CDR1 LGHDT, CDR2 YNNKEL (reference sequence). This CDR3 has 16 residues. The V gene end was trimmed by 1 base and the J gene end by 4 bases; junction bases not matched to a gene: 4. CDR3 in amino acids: CASSQGTGGWNQPQHF. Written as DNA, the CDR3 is TGTGCCAGCAGCCAAGGGACAGGGGGGTGGAATCAGCCCCAGCATTTT.

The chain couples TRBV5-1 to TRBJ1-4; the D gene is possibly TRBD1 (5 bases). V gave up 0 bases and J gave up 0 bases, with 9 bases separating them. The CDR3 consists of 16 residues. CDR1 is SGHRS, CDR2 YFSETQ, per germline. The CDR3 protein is CASSLAGLTTNEKLFF. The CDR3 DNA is TGCGCCAGCAGCTTGGCAGGGCTAACAACTAATGAAAAACTGTTTTTT.

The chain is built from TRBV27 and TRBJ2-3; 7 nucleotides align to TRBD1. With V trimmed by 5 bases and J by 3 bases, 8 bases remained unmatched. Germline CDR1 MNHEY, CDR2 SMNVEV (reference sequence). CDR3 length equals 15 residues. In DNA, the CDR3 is TGTGCCAGCAGTATATTGACAGGGTTAACAGATACGCAGTATTTT. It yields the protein CASSILTGLTDTQYF.

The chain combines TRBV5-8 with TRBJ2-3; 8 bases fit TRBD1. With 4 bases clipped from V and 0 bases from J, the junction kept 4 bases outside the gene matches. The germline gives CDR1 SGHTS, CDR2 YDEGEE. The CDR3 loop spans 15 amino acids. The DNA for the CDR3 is TGTGCCAGCAGCACAACAGGGGGAAGCACAGATACGCAGTATTTT. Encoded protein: CASSTTGGSTDTQYF.

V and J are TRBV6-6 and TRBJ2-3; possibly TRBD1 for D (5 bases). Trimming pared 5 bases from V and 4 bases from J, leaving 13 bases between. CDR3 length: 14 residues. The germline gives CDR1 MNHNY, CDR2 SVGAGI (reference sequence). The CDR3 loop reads CASSPTVGADTQYF. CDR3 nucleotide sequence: TGTGCCAGCAGTCCAACCGTAGGGGCAGATACGCAGTATTTT.

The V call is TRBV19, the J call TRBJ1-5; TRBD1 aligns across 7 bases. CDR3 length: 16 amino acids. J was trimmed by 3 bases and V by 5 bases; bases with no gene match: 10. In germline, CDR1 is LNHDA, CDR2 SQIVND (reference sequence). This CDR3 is CASSFQQGRYNQPQHF. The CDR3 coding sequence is TGTGCCAGTAGTTTTCAACAGGGGCGGTACAATCAGCCCCAGCATTTT.